This T cell receptor beta chain emerged from a study of shared clonotypes between healthy human individuals. It was CD45RO-negative cells, positively selected for CCR7, that made up naive CD8 cells, with terminally differentiated effector memory CD45RA+ cells excluded. This clone is a singleton in its sample. Sequencing used immunoSEQ multiplex PCR; TCRdb keeps in-frame clones, though not all of them. The sample has about 680,000 clones; about 90% are singletons. V was pared by 4 bases and J by 7 bases, with 12 bases between. Germline loops: CDR1 SGDLS, CDR2 YYNGEE. The CDR3 has 13 residues. The sequenced sample was naive CD8+ T cells sorted from blood. The chain combines TRBV9 with TRBJ2-1, with D maybe TRBD1 (6 bases). The sequence was collected from a man under 40 in good health. The CDR3 region has the DNA TGTGCCAGCAGCATAACCAGGGGTAATGAGCAGTTCTTC. This gives the protein CASSITRGNEQFF.